This T cell receptor beta chain was identified in a study of T cell repertoires in cytomegalovirus infection. TCRdb redid the calling of the reads with MiXCR, one entry per CDR3 protein. Of around 69,000 distinct CDR3 sequences in the sample, 20% to 25% were seen once. In the case of this clonotype: What it recognizes is unknown.

CDR1 and CDR2 from the germline V gene are LGHNA and YNFKEQ. V lost 0 bases to trimming and J lost 7 bases, with 22 bases between them. The CDR3 contains 18 residues. J is TRBJ1-5 and V is TRBV4-2; unclear D gene. This sample comprised CD8+ T cells from cultured PBMCs, obtained from culture after CMV antigen stimulation. The TCR originated in a human donor in good health (CMV status not recorded). Some clones in this sample may be carry-over from other donors' samples. The DNA of the CDR3 is TGTGCCAGCAGCCAAGATGTCGGCCCGAAATCCAGGCGACAGCCCCAGCATTTT. It specifies CASSQDVGPKSRRQPQHF.